Below are 13 T cell receptor beta chains sequenced from a single sample in a study of T cells in Graves' hyperthyroidism and ophthalmopathy. Template material for amplifying TCR beta CDR3 regions consisted of RNA transcripts. Initially, a first-round RT-PCR of the TCR CDR3 employed the HTBI primer set. TCRdb fed the multiplex PCR reads into MiXCR, producing one record per CDR3 protein. The sample contains around 580,000 distinct CDR3 sequences, around 17% of which appear only once. The specimen sequenced was blood. The receptors here all came from a woman aged 18-30 years with Graves' hyperthyroidism.

Ten or more counts support this clonotype. The chain has TRBV2 and TRBJ1-1; tentative D call: TRBD1 (5 bases). The ends were cut back, 8 bases at V and 7 bases at J, with 17 bases in the middle. The germline V gene has CDR1 SNHLY and CDR2 FYNNEI. This CDR3 contains 13 residues. The CDR3 spells CASEGTARIEAFF. CDR3 bases: TGTGCCAGCGAAGGGACTGCGCGAATTGAAGCTTTCTTT. Supplemented by reference TRBV2 and TRBJ1-1, the full variable domain reads EPEVTQTPSHQVTQMGQEVILRCVPISNHLYFYWYRQILGQKVEFLVSFYNNEISEKSEIFDDQFSVERPDGSNFTLKIRSTKLEDSAMYFCASEGTARIEAFFGQGTRLTVV.

This clonotype was recorded at least ten times. The rearrangement uses TRBV4-1 and TRBJ2-3, with TRBD1 matching 8 bases. J lost 1 base, V lost 4 bases, and 4 bases had no gene match. CDR3 size: 15 residues. Germline V lookup: CDR1 MGHRA, CDR2 YSYEKL. CDR3 protein: CASSPGQVGTDTQYF. As DNA, the CDR3 is TGCGCCAGCAGCCCGGGACAGGTTGGCACAGATACGCAGTATTTT.

The V and J genes are TRBV7-8 and TRBJ1-5; D may be TRBD1 (5 bases). The V end was cut by 4 bases, the J end by 1 base, with 11 bases between. The V gene's germline CDR1 is SGHVS and CDR2 FQNEAQ. The CDR3 loop spans 15 amino acids. The CDR3 spells CASSSDSLSNQPQHF. DNA for the CDR3: TGTGCCAGCAGCTCCGACAGCCTGAGCAATCAGCCCCAGCATTTT.

This clonotype was observed at least ten times. The gene calls are TRBV10-3 and TRBJ2-5; 9 nucleotides agree with TRBD1. This CDR3 has 14 amino acids. Trimming at V came to 5 bases and at J to 2 bases, leaving 3 bases not matched to a gene. Per germline, CDR1 ENHRY and CDR2 SYGVKD. The CDR3 sequence is CAISRGQGQETQYF. Here the CDR3 DNA reads TGTGCCATCAGTCGGGGACAGGGTCAAGAGACCCAGTACTTC.

The rearrangement uses TRBV25-1 and TRBJ2-5; either TRBD1 or TRBD2 may supply D (6 bases each). The V gene lost 4 bases and the J gene lost 1 base, with 16 bases spanning the gap. Germline CDR1 is MGHDK and CDR2 is SYGVNS. This CDR3 is built from 16 residues. CDR3 DNA sequence: TGTGCCAGCAGTGCTACGAGGGGGGCTCGCCAAGAGACCCAGTACTTC. It encodes CASSATRGARQETQYF. Using reference TRBV25-1 and TRBJ2-5 for the parts outside the CDR3, the full variable domain is EADIYQTPRYLVIGTGKKITLECSQTMGHDKMYWYQQDPGMELHLIHYSYGVNSTEKGDLSSESTVSRIRTEHFPLTLESARPSHTSQYLCASSATRGARQETQYFGPGTRLLVL.

This clonotype was seen a handful of times. The chain uses TRBV7-9 and TRBJ2-7, with D perhaps matching TRBD1 (5 bases). This CDR3 is built from 16 residues. Germline-derived CDR1 and CDR2 are SEHNR and FQNEAQ (reference sequence). V was clipped by 1 base and J by 7 bases, with 20 bases between them. CDR3 protein: CASSLGGTGPKQEQYF. CDR3 DNA sequence: TGTGCCAGCAGCTTAGGTGGTACAGGCCCGAAACAGGAGCAGTACTTC.

This clonotype was seen more than once but under ten times. The chain carries TRBV5-4 and TRBJ1-1; no firm D call. V was cut by 0 bases and J by 11 bases, with 14 bases left in between. The CDR3 contains 13 residues. Germline V CDR1 and CDR2: SGHNT, YYREEE (reference sequence). This CDR3 reads CASSLEVGGFAFF. CDR3 sequence (DNA): TGTGCCAGCAGCTTGGAAGTGGGTGGGTTCGCTTTCTTT.

A few counts support this clonotype. The chain couples TRBV6-2 or TRBV6-3 to TRBJ2-2; D is unresolved. From germline, CDR1 is MNHEY and CDR2 SVGEGT. The germline V and J ends were trimmed by 8 bases and 4 bases, with 8 bases remaining between them. This CDR3 has 12 residues. The CDR3 reads CASSDPTGELFF. CDR3 bases: TGTGCCAGCTCAGACCCCACCGGGGAGCTGTTTTTT.

This clonotype was seen ten or more times. The rearrangement links TRBV20-1 to TRBJ2-1, with 11 bases that match TRBD2. Germline V gene sequence: CDR1 DFQATT, CDR2 SNEGSKA (reference sequence). J lost 7 bases, V lost 6 bases, and 8 bases had no gene match. The CDR3 runs 14 residues. The CDR3 sequence is CSAARTSGRNEQFF. In DNA form, the CDR3 reads TGCAGTGCGGCCCGGACTAGCGGGCGAAATGAGCAGTTCTTC.

The chain is built from TRBV9 and TRBJ2-1; D possibly corresponds to TRBD1 (6 bases). The V and J ends lost 6 bases and 1 base respectively, with 14 bases between them. The CDR3 sequence is 15 residues long. Germline values: CDR1 SGDLS, CDR2 YYNGEE. CDR3 in amino acids: CASNQQGRSYNEQFF. CDR3 in DNA: TGTGCCAGCAACCAACAGGGTAGGTCCTACAATGAGCAGTTCTTC.

The chain carries TRBV14 and TRBJ2-1; D is possibly TRBD1 or TRBD2 (5 bases each). CDR3 length: 13 residues. Trimming pared 4 bases from V and 10 bases from J, leaving 14 bases between. Germline V lookup: CDR1 SGHDN, CDR2 FVKESK. CDR3 sequence (DNA): TGTGCCAGCAGCCCGTCACGAGGGGCCGAGCAGTTCTTC. It translates to CASSPSRGAEQFF.

The table lists this clonotype with many counts. The chain carries TRBV5-1 and TRBJ2-7; D perhaps matches TRBD2 (5 bases). CDR1 and CDR2 from the germline V gene are SGHRS and YFSETQ. The V end was cut by 3 bases, the J end by 0 bases, with 16 bases between. The CDR3 sequence is 16 residues long. CDR3 residues: CASSSPSGTISYEQYF. DNA for the CDR3: TGCGCCAGCAGCTCCCCCTCGGGAACTATCTCCTACGAGCAGTACTTC. Full variable domain (missing parts from reference TRBV5-1 and TRBJ2-7): KAGVTQTPRYLIKTRGQQVTLSCSPISGHRSVSWYQQTPGQGLQFLFEYFSETQRNKGNFPGRFSGRQFSNSRSEMNVSTLELGDSALYLCASSSPSGTISYEQYFGPGTRLTVT.

This clonotype was seen repeatedly, ten times or more. The chain has TRBV27 and TRBJ1-2; D might be TRBD1 (5 bases). The V end lost 6 bases, the J end lost 5 bases, and 19 bases lay between the germline ends. Germline V gene sequence: CDR1 MNHEY, CDR2 SMNVEV (reference sequence). The CDR3 extends over 15 amino acids. The CDR3 protein is CASSLNPGTAYGYTF. The CDR3 coding sequence is TGTGCCAGCAGCCTTAACCCCGGGACGGCTTATGGCTACACCTTC.